Below, 15 T cell receptor beta chains from the same sample are listed, as sequenced in a study of beta chain features in type 1 diabetes. The authors reverse transcribed all of the isolated RNA, so sequencing captured expressed TCRB transcripts. Sequencing used immunoSEQ multiplex PCR; TCRdb keeps in-frame clones, though not all of them. Altogether roughly 140,000 clones are present, 6.9% being singletons, with the ten largest covering around 1.5%. Input material: central memory CD4+ T cells from blood. Source of these receptors: a woman between 25 and 40 years old in good health.

This clone came up a few times. The chain uses TRBV6-5 and TRBJ1-1; D is perhaps TRBD1 (6 bases). Trimming pared 2 bases from V and 0 bases from J, leaving 10 bases between. Germline lookup yields CDR1 MNHEY and CDR2 SVGAGI. The CDR3 has 15 amino acids. The CDR3 DNA is TGTGCCAGCAGTTACCCAGGGGCCATGAACACTGAAGCTTTCTTT. Amino acid sequence: CASSYPGAMNTEAFF.

In this sample, this clone turned up a few times. This chain connects TRBV29-1 to TRBJ1-1, with D unresolved. The CDR3 is 14 amino acids. CDR1 and CDR2 from the germline V gene are SQVTM and ANQGSEA. Trimming removed 3 bases from V and 4 bases from J, with 15 bases in between. The CDR3 coding sequence is TGCAGCGTTGAGGCCGCTGGGAGGAGCACTGAAGCTTTCTTT. Its translation: CSVEAAGRSTEAFF.

V gene TRBV19 combines with J gene TRBJ2-4, with 7 positions matching TRBD2. CDR1 LNHDA and CDR2 SQIVND come from the germline V gene (reference sequence). The ends lost 5 bases at V and 0 bases at J; junction bases unmatched: 10. The length of the CDR3 is 17 residues. The CDR3 nucleotides read TGTGCCAGTAGTTACAAGACTAGCTTCTTAGCCAAAAACATTCAGTACTTC. Its translation: CASSYKTSFLAKNIQYF.

This clone was seen only a few times. V is TRBV5-1 and J is TRBJ2-3; the match to TRBD2 covers 9 bases. This CDR3 contains 16 residues. V gave up 5 bases and J gave up 3 bases; unmatched junction bases: 10. In germline, CDR1 is SGHRS, CDR2 YFSETQ. CDR3 region: CASRSGTSHQTDTQYF. The DNA for the CDR3 is TGCGCCAGCAGGTCCGGGACTAGCCACCAAACAGATACGCAGTATTTT.

This rearrangement joins TRBV19 to TRBJ2-5; TRBD1 is a possible D gene (7 bases). Deletions cut 9 bases from V and 5 bases from J, with 16 bases between. The germline CDR1 and CDR2 sequences are LNHDA and SQIVND (reference sequence). The CDR3 consists of 13 residues. This CDR3 is CASTEGAGETQYF. In nucleotides, the CDR3 is TGTGCCAGCACGGAGGGGGCGGGGGAGACCCAGTACTTC.

This clone was seen more than once but under ten times. One junction end does not reproduce the germline sequence, and a read error may be involved. The gene calls are TRBV7-9 and TRBJ2-1; D uncertain. CDR1 is SEHNR and CDR2 is FQNEAQ in the germline V gene (reference sequence). The CDR3 spans 13 residues. The CDR3 protein is CASMASRHSEQFF. DNA of the CDR3: TGTGCTAGCATGGCCTCCCGACACAGTGAGCAGTTCTTC. Full variable domain (outside the CDR3, taken from reference TRBV7-9 and TRBJ2-1): DTGVSQNPRHKITKRGQNVTFRCDPISEHNRLYWYRQTLGQGPEFLTYFQNEAQLEKSRLLSDRFSAERPKGSFSTLEIQRTEQGDSAMYLCASMASRHSEQFFGPGTRLTVL.

CDR3 nucleotide sequence: TGTGCCAGCAGCCTACCAGGAGGCTACACCTTC. Its protein is CASSLPGGYTF. The chain couples TRBV7-2 to TRBJ1-2; no reliable D call. Germline loops: CDR1 SGHTA, CDR2 FQGNSA. The CDR3 length is 11 residues. V was shortened by 5 bases and J by 8 bases, with 9 bases between the two germline ends. Full variable domain (rest looked up from reference TRBV7-2 and TRBJ1-2): GAGVSQSPSNKVTEKGKDVELRCDPISGHTALYWYRQSLGQGLEFLIYFQGNSAPDKSGLPSDRFSAERTGGSVSTLTIQRTQQEDSAVYLCASSLPGGYTFGSGTRLTVV.

In regard to this clone: Germline and junction disagree at one end, which may indicate a read error. The chain has TRBV4-1 and TRBJ2-7, with TRBD2 matching over 7 bases. The CDR3 sequence is 15 residues long. Looked up from germline, CDR1 is MGHRA and CDR2 is YSYEKL. CDR3 amino acids: CASRQDPAGLYEQYF. The CDR3 DNA follows: TGCGCCAGCAGGCAAGATCCAGCGGGACTCTACGAGCAGTACTTC.

The genes are TRBV18 and TRBJ2-3; 10 bases are a match to TRBD2. With 8 bases clipped from V and 2 bases from J, the junction kept 7 bases outside the gene matches. The CDR3 is 15 amino acids. The germline V gene has CDR1 KGHSH and CDR2 LQKENI. The DNA for the CDR3 is TGTGCCAGCCCTATAGCGGGAGGCAACACAGATACGCAGTATTTT. Its protein product is CASPIAGGNTDTQYF. The full variable domain, completed using reference TRBV18 and TRBJ2-3, is NAGVMQNPRHLVRRRGQEARLRCSPMKGHSHVYWYRQLPEEGLKFMVYLQKENIIDESGMPKERFSAEFPKEGPSILRIQQVVRGDSAAYFCASPIAGGNTDTQYFGPGTRLTVL.

The chain uses TRBV7-8 and TRBJ2-2; the D gene is possibly TRBD1 (6 bases). The CDR3 has 14 amino acids. Trimming pared 2 bases from V and 6 bases from J, leaving 10 bases between. Per germline, CDR1 SGHVS and CDR2 FQNEAQ. Here the CDR3 DNA reads TGTGCCAGCAGCTTAAGACAGGTGGCCGGGGAGCTGTTTTTT. Translating gives CASSLRQVAGELFF.

This chain connects TRBV18 to TRBJ2-2; D perhaps matches TRBD1 (5 bases). The CDR3 is 14 amino acids. CDR1 KGHSH and CDR2 LQKENI come from the germline V gene. Trimming removed 3 bases at V and 5 bases at J, with 10 bases between. Written as DNA, the CDR3 is TGTGCCAGCTCACCCGCAGGGTGGACCGGGGAGCTGTTTTTT. Residues: CASSPAGWTGELFF.

Many counts were recorded for this clone. This CDR3 reads CSAPRGGRMINEQFF. DNA of the CDR3: TGCAGCGCCCCCCGGGGCGGGAGGATGATCAATGAGCAGTTCTTC. V gene TRBV29-1 combines with J gene TRBJ2-1; 8 bases are shared with TRBD2. V shed 7 bases, J shed 6 bases, and the junction held 14 bases outside the gene matches. CDR1 is SQVTM, CDR2 ANQGSEA, per germline. The CDR3 is made up of 15 amino acids.

The rearrangement uses TRBV5-4 and TRBJ2-1, with 7 bases that match TRBD2. Germline V gene lookup returns CDR1 SGHNT and CDR2 YYREEE (reference sequence). This CDR3 is built from 12 residues. V gave up 6 bases and J gave up 12 bases; unmatched junction bases: 9. Written as DNA, the CDR3 is TGTGCCAGCAACACTCCGTCTAGCGGGCAGTTCTTC. Translating it yields CASNTPSSGQFF.

This clone has a handful of counts. The chain has TRBV2 and TRBJ2-3; 10 positions agree with TRBD2. Trimming at V came to 9 bases and at J to 5 bases, leaving 11 bases not matched to a gene. CDR1 SNHLY and CDR2 FYNNEI come from the germline V gene. This CDR3 comprises 15 residues. The CDR3 region is CARRGLAGDLDTQYF. CDR3 nucleotides: TGTGCCAGAAGGGGGCTAGCGGGAGACCTAGATACGCAGTATTTT.

This chain joins TRBV11-2 and TRBJ2-7; 11 bases map to TRBD1. The CDR3 is made up of 15 amino acids. After removal of 5 bases from V and 6 bases from J, the junction contained 9 bases not matched to a gene. Looked up from germline, CDR1 is SGHAT and CDR2 is FQNNGV. Here the CDR3 reads CASSQPGTGGIEQYF. CDR3 DNA: TGTGCCAGCAGCCAACCCGGGACAGGGGGAATCGAGCAGTACTTC.